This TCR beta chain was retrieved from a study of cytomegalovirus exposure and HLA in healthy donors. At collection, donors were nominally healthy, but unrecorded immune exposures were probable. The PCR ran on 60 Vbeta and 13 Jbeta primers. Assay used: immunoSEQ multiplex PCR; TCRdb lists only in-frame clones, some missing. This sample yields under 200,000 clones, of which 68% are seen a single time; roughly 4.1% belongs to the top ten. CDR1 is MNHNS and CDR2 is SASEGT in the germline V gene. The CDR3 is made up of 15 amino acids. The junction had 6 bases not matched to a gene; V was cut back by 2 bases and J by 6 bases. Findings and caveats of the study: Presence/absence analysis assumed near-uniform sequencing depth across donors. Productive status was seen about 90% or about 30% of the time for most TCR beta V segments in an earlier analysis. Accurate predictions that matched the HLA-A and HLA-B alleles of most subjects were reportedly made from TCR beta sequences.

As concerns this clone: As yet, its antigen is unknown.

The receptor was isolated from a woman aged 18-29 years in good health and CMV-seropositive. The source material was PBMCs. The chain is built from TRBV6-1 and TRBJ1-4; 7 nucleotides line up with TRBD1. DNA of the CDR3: TGTGCCAGCAGTGAACTTCCGGGACAGCATGAAAAACTGTTTTTT. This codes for CASSELPGQHEKLFF.